A selection of T cell receptor beta chains follows, all from one sample in a study of response to subunit inactivated influenza vaccine. From the RT-PCR reads, TCRdb called clonotypes with MiXCR, one entry per CDR3 protein. The sample carries some 500,000 distinct CDR3 sequences, approximately 24% recorded once. The material was CD4+ T cells sorted from PBMCs, obtained more than 4 days after vaccination. The receptors derive from a middle-aged man who received an inactivated influenza vaccine. The CDR3 runs from the conserved cysteine through the conserved F or W. Each record gives: V gene, CDR3 length, J gene, CDR3 protein.

>TRBV29-1|13|TRBJ2-1
CSVDFLSYNEQFF
>TRBV7-8|16|TRBJ2-3
CASTSGPGIGTDTQYF
>TRBV29-1|12|TRBJ2-1
CSVGDFYSGQFF
>TRBV7-2|16|TRBJ2-1
CASSLERVVHYNEQFF
>TRBV10-2|15|TRBJ2-5
CASSESLAGVETQYF
>TRBV6-1|14|TRBJ2-2
CASRKSGNTGELFF
>TRBV7-3|14|TRBJ2-1
CASSWSGSGDEQFF
>TRBV29-1|12|TRBJ1-1
CSVDDTYTEAFF
>TRBV6-4|14|TRBJ2-3
CASSWGGITDTQYF
>TRBV6-1|18|TRBJ2-2
CASDLPGLAPVNTGELFF
>TRBV12-3/TRBV12-4|12|TRBJ2-7
CASSPRAGQQYF
>TRBV28|14|TRBJ2-7
CASSLSFRSYEQYF
>TRBV11-2|16|TRBJ2-7
CASSMSRTSSSYEQYF
>TRBV6-5|14|TRBJ2-7
CASSNRDSKSEQYF
>TRBV5-5|14|TRBJ2-1
CASSLILTYNEQFF
>TRBV7-2|13|TRBJ2-7
CASTVGGGYEQYF
>TRBV4-1|15|TRBJ2-1
CASSHASGPYNEQFF
>TRBV11-1|21|TRBJ2-7
CASSLDWVPGQTGLAAYEQYF
>TRBV27|15|TRBJ2-7
CASSRYQAGAYEQYF
>TRBV5-1|15|TRBJ2-1
CASSLEGSTGNEQFF
>TRBV11-1|14|TRBJ2-5
CASSLARTSVTQYF
>TRBV20-1|14|TRBJ1-1
CSARSSSMNTEAFF
>TRBV5-1|15|TRBJ2-2
CASSSPRKNTGELFF